This T cell receptor (beta chain) comes out of a study of CD8+ T cells in alopecia areata. Study summary: Tofacitinib therapy took 6 to 18 months; 6 months off drug came after.

Findings and caveats of the study: Resident alphabeta T-cell populations of normal skin are likewise subject to sequencing in scalp samples. Tofacitinib yielded significantly lower scalp clonality and fewer expanded CD8+ clones among the top 100.

Germline V CDR1 and CDR2: SEHNR, FQNEAQ (reference sequence). V lost 5 bases, J lost 5 bases, and 16 bases lay in between. The CDR3 has 14 amino acids. Treatment reported: oral pan-JAK inhibitor, 5-10 mg twice daily. The investigators collected lesional scalp punch biopsies and peripheral blood from alopecia areata patients. cDNA reverse transcribed from extracted RNA served as the sequencing template. Produced via immunoSEQ multiplex PCR; TCRdb's table is partial and in-frame only. The sample has 110,000 to 150,000 clones; roughly nine tenths are singletons. Points on this clone: The antigen remains unidentified.

This TCR was recovered from a human donor with alopecia areata. Here the sequenced sample was CD8+ T cells sorted from blood, taken at week 4, from a patient treated with tofacitinib. This chain uses TRBV7-9 with TRBJ2-7; D possibly corresponds to TRBD1 (6 bases). The CDR3 is CASSNGDMSHEQYF. CDR3 DNA: TGTGCCAGCAGCAACGGGGACATGTCCCACGAGCAGTACTTC.